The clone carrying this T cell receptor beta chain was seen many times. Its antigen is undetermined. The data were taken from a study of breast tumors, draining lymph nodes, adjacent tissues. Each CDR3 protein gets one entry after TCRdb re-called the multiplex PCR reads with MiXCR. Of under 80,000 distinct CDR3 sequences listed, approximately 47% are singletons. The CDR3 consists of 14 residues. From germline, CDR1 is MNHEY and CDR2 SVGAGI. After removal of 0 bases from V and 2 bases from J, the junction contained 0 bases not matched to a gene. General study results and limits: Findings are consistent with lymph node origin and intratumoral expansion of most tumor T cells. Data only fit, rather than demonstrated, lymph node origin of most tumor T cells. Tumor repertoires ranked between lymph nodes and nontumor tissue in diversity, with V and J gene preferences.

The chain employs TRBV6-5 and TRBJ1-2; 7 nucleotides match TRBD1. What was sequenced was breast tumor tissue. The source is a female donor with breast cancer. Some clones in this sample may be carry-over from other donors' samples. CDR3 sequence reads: CASSYSTGNYGYTF. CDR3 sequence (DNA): TGTGCCAGCAGTTACTCGACAGGGAACTATGGCTACACCTTC.